The 16 T cell receptor beta chains below were found in one sample sequenced in a study of regulatory T cells in long-lasting Graves disease. For TCR beta, libraries came from iRepertoire HTBI primers and Arm-PCR of CDR3 regions. In TCRdb, the multiplex PCR reads were re-called with MiXCR into one record per CDR3 protein. The repertoire holds hundreds of thousands of distinct CDR3 sequences, with roughly a sixth as singletons. As to time point: newly diagnosed GD, antithyroid drugs for less than 3 months. After RNA was extracted from PBMCs, the TCR library was made from it. This same sample was also part of a study on T cells in Graves' hyperthyroidism and ophthalmopathy.

The sample consisted of peripheral blood mononuclear cells (PBMCs), taken at new diagnosis, from a patient treated with antithyroid drugs. Receptors originate from a woman between 40 and 65 years old with Graves disease.

This clonotype has a count of ten or more. V and J are TRBV2 and TRBJ1-2, with 7 bases matching TRBD1. V dropped 4 bases and J dropped 8; count of bases not matched to a gene: 7. Germline assignment: CDR1 SNHLY and CDR2 FYNNEI. The CDR3 totals 13 residues. The DNA of the CDR3 is TGTGCCAGCAGTGCCGGACAGGCATACGGCTACACCTTC. It is translated as CASSAGQAYGYTF.

CDR3 protein: CASSYQQGHNNEQFF. The CDR3, as DNA: TGTGCCAGCAGTTACCAACAGGGGCACAACAATGAGCAGTTCTTC. This rearrangement joins TRBV6-5 to TRBJ2-1; 7 nucleotides match TRBD1. This CDR3 comprises 15 residues. Germline assignment: CDR1 MNHEY and CDR2 SVGAGI. The V gene end was trimmed by 2 bases and the J gene end by 5 bases; junction bases not matched to a gene: 6.

The V call is TRBV19, the J call TRBJ2-7, with D perhaps matching TRBD2 (5 bases). Germline V CDR1 and CDR2: LNHDA, SQIVND (reference sequence). The CDR3 sequence is 13 residues long. The CDR3 loop is CTQHLRGSYEQYF. The CDR3 DNA reads as TGTACACAACACCTACGGGGATCCTACGAGCAGTACTTC.

In its sample, this clonotype was seen many times. The CDR3: CASSLGQSPYEQYF. CDR3 bases: TGCGCCAGCAGCTTGGGGCAGAGCCCCTACGAGCAGTACTTC. The chain carries TRBV5-1 and TRBJ2-7; D is ambiguous. Germline V CDR1 and CDR2: SGHRS, YFSETQ. V was cut by 0 bases and J by 2 bases, with 9 bases left in between. The CDR3 is made up of 14 amino acids.

This clonotype was detected ten times or more. The chain combines TRBV2 with TRBJ1-4; 9 bases match TRBD1. This CDR3 contains 14 residues. The V gene's germline CDR1 is SNHLY and CDR2 FYNNEI. J lost 6 bases, V lost 7 bases, and 6 bases had no gene match. The CDR3 sequence: CASNGDRVDEKLFF. The DNA for the CDR3 is TGTGCCAGCAATGGGGACAGGGTGGATGAAAAACTGTTTTTT.

This clonotype has at least ten counts. At one boundary the junction diverges from the germline segment, which might be a read error. The chain is built from TRBV6-1 and TRBJ2-3, with 8 bases fitting TRBD1. CDR1 MNHNS and CDR2 SASEGT come from the germline V gene. This CDR3 region has 15 residues. The CDR3, as DNA: TGTGCCAGCAGTGTGGTACAGGGGGGCACGGATACGCAGTATTTT. Amino acids: CASSVVQGGTDTQYF.

The V gene is TRBV14, the J gene TRBJ2-5, with D uncertain. This CDR3 has 15 amino acids. V was clipped by 1 base and J by 4 bases, with 13 bases between them. Germline CDR1 and CDR2: SGHDN and FVKESK. Here the CDR3 reads CASSQGLGRSETQYF. The CDR3 bases are TGTGCCAGCAGCCAAGGATTGGGTCGGTCAGAGACCCAGTACTTC.

This clonotype was seen more than once but under ten times. The CDR3 coding sequence is TGTGCCACCAGCAGAGATCTGTATACGCAGTATTTT. Translated: CATSRDLYTQYF. J is TRBJ2-3 and V is TRBV15; D is ambiguous. Trimming pared 0 bases from V and 7 bases from J, leaving 5 bases between. CDR1 and CDR2 (germline): LNHNV, YYDKDF (reference sequence). This CDR3 is built from 12 residues.

This clonotype was recorded at least ten times. The chain combines TRBV13 with TRBJ1-1, with TRBD1 identical over 11 bases. Per the germline V gene, CDR1 is PRHDT and CDR2 is FYEKMQ (reference sequence). V was clipped by 10 bases and J by 0 bases; unmatched bases: 4. This CDR3 has 14 residues. The DNA of the CDR3 is TGTGCCACCAGGACAGGGGGCATGAACACTGAAGCTTTCTTT. Amino acids: CATRTGGMNTEAFF.

The chain couples TRBV28 to TRBJ2-3; D perhaps matches TRBD1 (6 bases). V was pared by 5 bases and J by 1 base, with 22 bases between. This CDR3 has 18 amino acids. Per the germline V gene, CDR1 is MDHEN and CDR2 is SYDVKM. CDR3 residues: CASSPILKQGLGTDTQYF. The CDR3 DNA follows: TGTGCCAGCAGTCCTATTCTAAAACAGGGATTGGGCACAGATACGCAGTATTTT.

This clonotype was detected a few times. This chain joins TRBV28 and TRBJ2-1; D possibly corresponds to TRBD2 (6 bases). Per germline, CDR1 MDHEN and CDR2 SYDVKM. The CDR3 length is 16 residues. Deletions cut 5 bases from V and 0 bases from J, with 14 bases between. The chain's CDR3 is CASSLGTASSYNEQFF. The CDR3 DNA is TGTGCCAGCAGTCTTGGGACTGCGAGCTCCTACAATGAGCAGTTCTTC.

The CDR3 DNA reads as TGCGCCAGCAGCTTGGCCGGGGGCAGCGGGGGCCGACAAGAGACCCAGTACTTC. It encodes CASSLAGGSGGRQETQYF. This chain uses TRBV5-1 with TRBJ2-5, with 8 bases fitting TRBD2. In germline, CDR1 is SGHRS, CDR2 YFSETQ. CDR3 length equals 18 residues. V dropped 0 bases and J dropped 2; count of bases not matched to a gene: 12.

The count of this clonotype is one. V and J are TRBV10-3 and TRBJ2-7; possibly TRBD1 for D (5 bases). Germline CDR1 and CDR2: ENHRY and SYGVKD. The CDR3 length is 14 residues. V lost 10 bases and J lost 2, with 18 bases in between. CDR3 protein: CATQLSRVPYEQYF. CDR3 coding DNA: TGTGCCACCCAACTTTCCAGGGTCCCCTACGAGCAGTACTTC.

This clonotype was found many times. The rearrangement uses TRBV27 and TRBJ1-3, with TRBD1 as a possible D gene (5 bases). Trimming took 7 bases from V and 1 from J, leaving 8 bases between them. The CDR3 contains 13 residues. Germline CDR1 reads MNHEY; CDR2 reads SMNVEV (reference sequence). Written as DNA, the CDR3 is TGTGCCAGCACGGGGGGTTCTGGAAACACCATATATTTT. It encodes CASTGGSGNTIYF.

Many counts were recorded for this clonotype. The chain links TRBV11-3 to TRBJ2-5; 8 nucleotides line up with TRBD2. Germline V lookup: CDR1 SGHNT, CDR2 YENEEA. The V and J ends lost 5 bases and 1 base, in that order; junction bases with no gene match: 6. This CDR3 is 15 amino acids long. In nucleotides, the CDR3 is TGTGCCAGCAGCCAAGGGACTAGTCCCCAAGAGACCCAGTACTTC. As protein: CASSQGTSPQETQYF.

The CDR3 bases are TGTGCCAGCAGTTTATGGGGCAGGGGGCGCGGGAATGGCAATCAGCCCCAGCATTTT. This encodes CASSLWGRGRGNGNQPQHF. The V and J genes are TRBV27 and TRBJ1-5; 8 nucleotides match TRBD1. Germline CDR1 MNHEY, CDR2 SMNVEV (reference sequence). Trimming cost V 1 base and J 2 bases; bases outside gene matches: 13. The CDR3 has 19 amino acids.